This TCR beta chain was recorded in a study of cytomegalovirus exposure and HLA in healthy donors. At the level of the study: Earlier, 150 million to 200 million T cells were analyzed, and around 100 million unique TCR beta sequences were found among them. Within the Caucasian-associated ancestry cluster were about 81% of the approximately 400 genotyped donors.

Notes on this clone: Its specificity is unknown.

The PCR had 60 Vbeta and 13 Jbeta primers. Data came from immunoSEQ multiplex PCR; TCRdb stores just in-frame clones and leaves some out. The repertoire holds under 150,000 clones, with more than 80% as singletons. General study findings and limits: Published work reported that the classifier diagnosed cytomegalovirus status with high specificity and sensitivity.

V dropped 8 bases and J dropped 4; count of bases not matched to a gene: 11. Germline CDR1 is SNHLY and CDR2 is FYNNEI. The CDR3 runs 15 residues. Donors sampled were nominally healthy, though unrecorded immune exposures were likely. Sample: PBMCs. The receptor comes from a woman under 40 in good health and CMV-seropositive. This sequence joins TRBV2 and TRBJ1-1; TRBD1 aligns across 9 bases. The CDR3 nucleotides are TGTGCCAGCGGTTCACAGGGGGCGGGCGGCACTGAAGCTTTCTTT. Protein: CASGSQGAGGTEAFF. The full variable domain, in which reference TRBV2 and TRBJ1-1 provide the parts outside the CDR3, is EPEVTQTPSHQVTQMGQEVILRCVPISNHLYFYWYRQILGQKVEFLVSFYNNEISEKSEIFDDQFSVERPDGSNFTLKIRSTKLEDSAMYFCASGSQGAGGTEAFFGQGTRLTVV.